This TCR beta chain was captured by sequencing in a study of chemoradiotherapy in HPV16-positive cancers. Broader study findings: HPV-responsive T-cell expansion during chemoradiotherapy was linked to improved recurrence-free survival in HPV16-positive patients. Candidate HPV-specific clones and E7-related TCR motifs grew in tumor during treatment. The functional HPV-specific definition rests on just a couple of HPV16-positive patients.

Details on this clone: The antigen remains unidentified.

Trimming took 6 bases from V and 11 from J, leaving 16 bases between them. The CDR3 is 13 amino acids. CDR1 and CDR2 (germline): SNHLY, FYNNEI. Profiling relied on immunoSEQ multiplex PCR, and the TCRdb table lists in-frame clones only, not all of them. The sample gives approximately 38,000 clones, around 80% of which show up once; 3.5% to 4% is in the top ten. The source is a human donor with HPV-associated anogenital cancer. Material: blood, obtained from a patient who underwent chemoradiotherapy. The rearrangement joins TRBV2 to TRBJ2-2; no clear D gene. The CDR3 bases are TGTGCCAGCAGCTACACCCTCCGAGAAGAGCTGTTTTTT. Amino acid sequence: CASSYTLREELFF. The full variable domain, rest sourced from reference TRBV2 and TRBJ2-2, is EPEVTQTPSHQVTQMGQEVILRCVPISNHLYFYWYRQILGQKVEFLVSFYNNEISEKSEIFDDQFSVERPDGSNFTLKIRSTKLEDSAMYFCASSYTLREELFFGEGSRLTVL.